These 10 T cell receptor beta chains came from one sample sequenced in a study of T-cell reconstitution after alpha-beta-depleted transplantation in children. Unique molecular identifiers were built into the TCRbeta library. From the PCR reads, TCRdb called clonotypes with MiXCR, one entry per CDR3 protein. The repertoire holds 190,000 or so distinct CDR3 sequences, with around 5.9% as singletons. The specimen was PBMCs, collected before TCRalphabeta/CD19-depleted stem cell transplant. The receptor source for this set is a girl under three years old with combined immunodeficiency, due to receive a stem cell transplant.

This clonotype was seen at least ten times. Here the CDR3 reads CASSLEGIYEQYF. In nucleotides, the CDR3 is TGCGCCAGCAGCTTGGAGGGTATCTACGAGCAGTACTTC. The chain couples TRBV5-1 to TRBJ2-7; no reliable D call. V shed 0 bases and J shed 3 bases, with 7 bases lying between them. This CDR3 region has 13 residues. Germline V lookup: CDR1 SGHRS, CDR2 YFSETQ.

The chain couples TRBV4-3 to TRBJ1-4; TRBD1 might be the D (6 bases). This CDR3 contains 16 residues. V was clipped by 0 bases and J by 6 bases, with 14 bases between them. From germline, CDR1 is LGHNA and CDR2 YSLEER. The CDR3 reads CASSQDTGGGYEKLFF. The CDR3 nucleotides read TGCGCCAGCAGCCAAGATACCGGGGGCGGTTATGAAAAACTGTTTTTT.

This clonotype was recorded at least ten times. The rearrangement uses TRBV29-1 and TRBJ2-7, with D unclear. Germline V gene data show CDR1 as SQVTM and CDR2 as ANQGSEA. V shed 0 bases and J shed 3 bases, with 18 bases lying between them. This CDR3 contains 16 residues. The CDR3 spells CSVEENSPSLVYEQYF. CDR3 DNA sequence: TGCAGCGTTGAAGAGAACAGCCCCAGTTTAGTCTACGAGCAGTACTTC.

This clonotype was recorded at least ten times. The chain links TRBV6-2 or TRBV6-3 to TRBJ1-4, with no clear D. Germline-derived CDR1 and CDR2 are MNHEY and SVGEGT. The CDR3 is 11 amino acids. V was shortened by 7 bases and J by 8 bases, with 8 bases between the two germline ends. CDR3 nucleotide sequence: TGTGCCAGCACAGAAGGCGAAAAACTGTTTTTT. It translates to CASTEGEKLFF.

The sample holds many counts of this clonotype. This rearrangement joins TRBV20-1 to TRBJ2-1, with TRBD2 matching over 14 bases. Germline CDR1 and CDR2: DFQATT and SNEGSKA (reference sequence). This CDR3 region has 17 residues. Unmatched junction bases numbered 7, after V lost 0 bases and J lost 6 bases. For the CDR3, the DNA is TGCAGTGCTAGAGATCCCTTGACTAGCGGGGGGGCCAATGAGCAGTTCTTC. It codes for CSARDPLTSGGANEQFF.

This clonotype showed up many times. The V gene is TRBV28, the J gene TRBJ1-3; 9 positions match TRBD1. The CDR3 has 16 amino acids. V lost 2 bases to trimming and J lost 1 base; unmatched junction nucleotides: 3. From germline, CDR1 is MDHEN and CDR2 SYDVKM. The CDR3 region has the DNA TGTGCCAGCAGTTTAACGGGACAGGGTTCTGGAAACACCATATATTTT. The encoded protein is CASSLTGQGSGNTIYF.

This chain links TRBV12-3 or TRBV12-4 with TRBJ2-7; no clear D gene. This CDR3 is built from 14 residues. Trimming removed 6 bases from V and 1 base from J, with 13 bases in between. The CDR3 spells CASSPTRPSYEQYF. Written as DNA, the CDR3 is TGTGCCAGCAGCCCTACACGGCCTTCCTACGAGCAGTACTTC.

This clonotype has a count of ten or more. The chain uses TRBV29-1 and TRBJ2-2, with D tentatively TRBD2 (6 bases). This CDR3 contains 13 residues. The ends were cut back, 6 bases at V and 7 bases at J, with 15 bases in the middle. CDR1 and CDR2 from the germline V gene are SQVTM and ANQGSEA. The CDR3 region is CSVTGTSSGELFF. DNA of the CDR3: TGCAGCGTCACTGGGACTTCAAGCGGGGAGCTGTTTTTT.

This clonotype was counted many times. The gene calls are TRBV20-1 and TRBJ2-7; the D gene is possibly TRBD1 (6 bases). The V end lost 5 bases, the J end lost 4 bases, and 15 bases lay between the germline ends. CDR3 length equals 13 residues. Germline V gene lookup returns CDR1 DFQATT and CDR2 SNEGSKA (reference sequence). CDR3 loop: CSALYQQGYEQYF. The CDR3 region has the DNA TGCAGTGCTCTCTACCAACAGGGATACGAGCAGTACTTC.

This clonotype was seen repeatedly, ten times or more. This sequence joins TRBV29-1 and TRBJ1-2, with unresolved D. The V gene's germline CDR1 is SQVTM and CDR2 ANQGSEA. The length of the CDR3 is 15 residues. With 2 bases removed from V and 0 bases from J, the gap between germline ends came to 13 bases. The CDR3 nucleotides read TGCAGCGTTGAAAGGGAGCTCGGCACTAACTATGGCTACACCTTC. It yields the protein CSVERELGTNYGYTF.